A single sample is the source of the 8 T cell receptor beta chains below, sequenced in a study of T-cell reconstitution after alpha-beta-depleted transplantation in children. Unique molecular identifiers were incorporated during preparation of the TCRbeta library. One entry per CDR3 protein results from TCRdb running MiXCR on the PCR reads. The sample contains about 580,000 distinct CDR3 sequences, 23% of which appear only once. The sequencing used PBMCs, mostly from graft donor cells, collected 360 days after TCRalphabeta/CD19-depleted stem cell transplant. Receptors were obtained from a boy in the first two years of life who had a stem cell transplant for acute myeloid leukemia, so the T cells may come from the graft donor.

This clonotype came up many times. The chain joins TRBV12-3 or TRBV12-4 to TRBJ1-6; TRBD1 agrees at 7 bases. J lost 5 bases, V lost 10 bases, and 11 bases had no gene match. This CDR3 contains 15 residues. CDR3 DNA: TGTGCCACCGGTCCCCGGGACAGCCATAATTCACCCCTCCACTTT. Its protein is CATGPRDSHNSPLHF.

The CDR3 sequence: CASSPTTGNQPQHF. The CDR3 bases are TGTGCCAGCAGCCCTACGACAGGGAATCAGCCCCAGCATTTT. The rearrangement links TRBV7-9 to TRBJ1-5; 7 bases align to TRBD1. The V and J ends lost 5 bases and 4 bases, in that order; junction bases with no gene match: 5. The CDR3 consists of 14 residues. Germline loops: CDR1 SEHNR, CDR2 FQNEAQ (reference sequence).

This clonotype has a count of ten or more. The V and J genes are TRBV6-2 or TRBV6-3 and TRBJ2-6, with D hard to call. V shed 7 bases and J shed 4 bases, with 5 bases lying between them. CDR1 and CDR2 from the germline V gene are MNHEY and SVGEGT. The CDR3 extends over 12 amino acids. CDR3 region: CASTLGANVLTF. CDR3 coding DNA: TGTGCCAGCACTCTGGGGGCCAACGTCCTGACTTTC.

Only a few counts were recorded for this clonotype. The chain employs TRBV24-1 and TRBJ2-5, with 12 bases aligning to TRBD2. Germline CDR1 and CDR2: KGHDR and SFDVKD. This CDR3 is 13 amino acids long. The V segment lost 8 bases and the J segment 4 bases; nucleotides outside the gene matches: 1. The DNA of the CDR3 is TGTGCCACCAAACTAGCGGGGGGAGAGACCCAGTACTTC. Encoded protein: CATKLAGGETQYF.

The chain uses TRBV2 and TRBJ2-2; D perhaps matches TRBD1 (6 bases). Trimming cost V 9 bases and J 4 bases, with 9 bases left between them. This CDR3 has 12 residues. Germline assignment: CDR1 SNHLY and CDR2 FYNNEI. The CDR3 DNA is TGTGCCAGACAGGGTGGCACCGGGGAGCTGTTTTTT. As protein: CARQGGTGELFF.

The CDR3, as DNA: TGTGCCAGCAGTTACGGGGACAGACCCCAAGAGACCCAGTACTTC. Its protein product is CASSYGDRPQETQYF. The chain is built from TRBV6-5 and TRBJ2-5, with 7 nucleotides matching TRBD1. The CDR3 covers 15 residues. The V and J ends lost 2 bases and 1 base, in that order; junction bases with no gene match: 4. Per germline, CDR1 MNHEY and CDR2 SVGAGI.

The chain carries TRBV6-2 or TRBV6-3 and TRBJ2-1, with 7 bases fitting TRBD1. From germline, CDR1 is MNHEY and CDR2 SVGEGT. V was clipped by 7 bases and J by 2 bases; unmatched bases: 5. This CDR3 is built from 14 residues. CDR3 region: CASTLQGPYNEQFF. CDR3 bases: TGTGCCAGCACCCTACAGGGGCCCTACAATGAGCAGTTCTTC.

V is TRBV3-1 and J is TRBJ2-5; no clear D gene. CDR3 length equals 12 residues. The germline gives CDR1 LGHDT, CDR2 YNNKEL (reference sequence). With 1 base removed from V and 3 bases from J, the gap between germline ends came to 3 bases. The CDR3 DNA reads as TGTGCCAGCAGCCAAGCGGAAGAGACCCAGTACTTC. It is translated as CASSQAEETQYF.